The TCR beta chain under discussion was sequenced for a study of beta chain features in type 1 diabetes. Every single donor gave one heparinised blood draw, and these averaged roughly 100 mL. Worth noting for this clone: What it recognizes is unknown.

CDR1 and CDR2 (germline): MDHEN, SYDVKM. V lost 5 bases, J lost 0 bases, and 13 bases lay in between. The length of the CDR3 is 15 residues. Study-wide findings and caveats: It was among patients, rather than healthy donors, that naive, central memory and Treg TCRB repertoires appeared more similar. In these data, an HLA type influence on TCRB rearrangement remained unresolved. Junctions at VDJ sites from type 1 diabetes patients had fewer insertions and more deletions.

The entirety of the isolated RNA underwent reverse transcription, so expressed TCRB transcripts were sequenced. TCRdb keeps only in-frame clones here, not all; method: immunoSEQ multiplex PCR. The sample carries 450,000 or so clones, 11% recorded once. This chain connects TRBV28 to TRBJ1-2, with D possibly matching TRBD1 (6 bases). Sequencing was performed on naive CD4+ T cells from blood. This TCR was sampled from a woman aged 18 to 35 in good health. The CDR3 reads CASSPHRTANYGYTF. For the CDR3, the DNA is TGTGCCAGCAGTCCACACAGGACAGCTAACTATGGCTACACCTTC.